This T cell receptor (beta chain) was sequenced for a study of cytomegalovirus exposure and HLA in healthy donors (TCRdb year 2017). Background for the entire study: In an earlier analysis of around 540 of the donors, 250 to 350 Gb of sequence data and 90 million to 130 million unique TCR beta sequences from some 170 million T cells were reported. Several DR-DQ haplotypes were treated as single units for association and clustering because of strong linkage in the cohort. Roughly 300 gigabases of sequencing data and 70 million to 100 million unique TCR sequences were included in an early release covering over 600 HLA-typed donors. An earlier analysis of approximately 640 of the donors applied high-throughput TCR beta sequencing to assess whether each TCR beta V gene segment acted as functional or pseudogenic. Of the roughly 410 genotyped donors, 80% to 90% were placed in the genetic ancestry cluster associated with self-reported Caucasian donors. In the later analysis, no new phenotypic data were used to find candidate immune exposures; instead, reliance was placed on TCR beta sequences and their occurrence across donors. High-throughput TCR immunosequencing, statistical association of individual TCRs with disease status, and machine learning were combined to predict cytomegalovirus infection status. In a later genetic analysis, genome-wide SNP genotypes for about three fifths of the roughly 670 donors were used, and that subset was treated as a discovery cohort. Donor age, sex, ethnicity and CMV serostatus were collected together with the repertoire data. HLA typing covered class I and class II loci at four-digit resolution. The number of donors typed differed by locus, with roughly 620-630 for A, B, C, DRB1 and DQB1, roughly 520 for DQA1, 600 to 610 for DPA1, and around 450 for DPB1. Every discovery cohort repertoire had been produced on one sequencing platform. Using immunosequencing, the study profiled T cell repertoires from 500 to 800 subjects and related those repertoires to cytomegalovirus serostatus. A later analysis re-analyzed previously published TCR beta repertoires from 666 donors and added high-resolution HLA genotyping to study TCR occurrence patterns. The study aimed to test whether signatures of past pathogen exposure could be identified by cataloging public T cell receptors. Along with the approximately 700-subject first cohort, a separate validation cohort of around 110 different subjects was used. Among 398 genotyped donors of the cohort, an average of around 250,000 unique TCR beta nucleotide sequences was sequenced per donor, of which about 20% were non-productive. What the work shows at the level of the full study, not this receptor alone: Over 15 rarely observed V segments, including chromosome 9 orphons, were excluded from the earlier analysis of several hundred of the donors because counts were too low. A cluster of highly shared sequence variants was judged likely to be a technical artifact of the sequencing pipeline. The study listed 150 to 200 TCR beta chains as associated with cytomegalovirus. A further reported finding was that TCR beta sequences accurately predicted the HLA-A and HLA-B alleles for most subjects in the first cohort. The presence/absence analyses assumed that sequencing depth was roughly uniform across donors, and that assumption may not be true. The classifier was reported to diagnose cytomegalovirus status with high specificity and sensitivity in both the original and validation cohorts. An earlier analysis of approximately 500 of the donors showed that most TCR beta V segments appeared in productive rearrangements either about 87% or about 30% of the time, which broadly matched IMGT annotations. Correlated functional status among segregating V segments might be attributable to linkage disequilibrium, but an unknown experimental factor could not be ruled out. In this cohort, only TCR beta chains were sequenced, and detectable features were limited by the absence of alpha or paired-chain data. In a later analysis, 15,000 to 20,000 TCR beta sequences were associated with specific HLA alleles at a false discovery rate of 0.05. Three of the identified cytomegalovirus-associated TCR beta chains were confirmed in vitro to be specific for cytomegalovirus antigens. The 87-base-pair reads could not distinguish some IMGT-functional V segments, including TRBV6-2 and TRBV6-3, so those segments were excluded. According to a later genetic analysis, donors in an Asian-associated ancestry cluster had fewer N-insertions in productive TCRs than the approximately 670-donor mean. In a later analysis, most CMV-associated TCR beta chains were found to appear HLA-restricted, with HLA associations seemingly driven largely by CMV exposure. According to the authors, the approach could potentially be generalized to other disease states and immunological phenotypes. V-gene and J-gene trimming of TCR beta chains was associated with a missense DCLRE1C variant in a later genetic analysis, and the association was replicated in an independent cohort. In a later analysis, the rate of TCR association differed among HLA loci, with DRB1 alleles having the most associated TCRs and HLA-C alleles having the fewest. A later analysis found that HLA-associated TCR beta chains were more clonally expanded and had lower generation probabilities than equally common non-associated chains. Several of the top co-occurrence clusters appeared to be linked to parvovirus B19, influenza, CMV and Epstein-Barr virus, according to a later analysis. When HLA alleles, especially DR and DQ, strongly co-occurred, TCR associations were difficult to assign to individual alleles. CMV serostatus was the only immune exposure information available for the cohort. Most TCR sequences were seen in very few donors, while some public TCRs were found in many individuals. Because HLA typing was missing for some donors at each locus, association tests included only the typed subset.

After removal of 4 bases from V and 5 bases from J, the junction retains 15 bases not matched to a gene. From cysteine to phenylalanine, the CDR3 is 16 amino acids long. The retained sequence is limited to the CDR3, 48 bases, with the frame set at the first base. CDR1 and CDR2 are read off the germline V gene as SGHDT and YYEEEE. In total, roughly 670 healthy bone marrow donors made up the cohort. At the time of sampling, every cohort member was nominally healthy, though immune exposures that went unrecorded were likely present. The donor was CMV seronegative and belonged to the group of under 400 seronegative cohort members. A peripheral blood sample was collected from each donor, and TCR beta sequencing was performed on peripheral blood mononuclear cells. The Qiagen DNeasy Blood Extraction Kit was used to extract genomic DNA from the blood cell samples. The library was prepared using the immunoSEQ multiplex PCR assay. For the multiplex PCR, a mixture combining 60 forward primers for TCR Vbeta segments and 13 reverse primers for TCR Jbeta segments was used. The CDR3 region of rearranged TCR beta genes was amplified from genomic DNA with a multiplex PCR assay. On the Illumina HiSeq System, the amplified TCR beta libraries were sequenced as 87-base-pair reads. Processing in the source paper ran as follows. In a later analysis, tens of millions of unique TCR beta chains were counted across the 500 to 850 repertoires, and roughly 10 million of these chains were shared by at least two donors. Raw reads were error-corrected and collapsed into unique sequences with a nearest-neighbor algorithm that merged closely related sequences to remove PCR and sequencing errors. CDR3 sequences were aligned to IMGT reference sequences to assign V, D and J gene segments. Each retained sequence needed at least a six-nucleotide match to both a V gene segment and a J gene segment. A rearrangement was called productive if the CDR3 had no stop codons and remained in frame with V and J, and every other rearrangement was called non-productive. Following IMGT convention, CDR3 was defined as the stretch from the second conserved V-encoded cysteine to the conserved J-encoded phenylalanine. Sequences without an unambiguous match to a single V gene segment were excluded from the earlier analysis of 500 to 700 of the donors. An earlier analysis of 500 to 700 of the donors classified V segments as functional when productive rearrangements were above 56.7% and as segregating when the standard deviation between donors was above 5%. A statistical classification framework was built to diagnose cytomegalovirus status from the catalog of TCR beta chain sequences. V and J gene assignment, in a later analysis, came from comparing TCR nucleotide sequences with IMGT/GENE-DB human TR gene sequences. Using the TCRdist pipeline, a later analysis assigned CDR3 sequences along with most-parsimonious VDJ recombination scenarios. In a later analysis, every TCR beta chain was defined by the combination of its CDR3 amino acid sequence and its V-gene family, and reads without a unique V-gene family were dropped. As a way to deal with suspected cross-contamination and a sequencing artifact, a later analysis dropped 640 or so nucleotide sequences that were highly shared and had low generation probability. A later analysis calculated a clonal expansion index for each public chain from normalized within-repertoire ranks of inferred template counts. In a later analysis, generation probabilities were computed using a VDJ recombination model fitted to out-of-frame rearrangements, and the results were checked against IGoR. In a later analysis, TCR-TCR, TCR-HLA and TCR-CMV co-occurrence was scored with hypergeometric tests, and a repertoire-size bias correction was applied to TCR pairs. False discovery rates were estimated in a later analysis by permuting HLA or CMV assignments 20 times. A later analysis grouped co-occurring TCRs with DBSCAN, adding TCRdist sequence similarity when clustering within HLA-allele-positive subsets. Co-occurrence clustering excluded repertoires with fewer than 30,000 or more than 120,000 public chains, plus five with anomalous nucleotide sharing. TCRdb limited this immuneACCESS table to in-frame rearrangements with V and J called. A share of clones is missing; checked studies link under half to unresolved V genes, and the rest is unexplained. V, J and clone size were drawn from that table, and D and trimming were deduced from the DNA. The sample table shows some 110,000 clones, and about 70% are seen once. The ten largest clones add up to roughly 0.79% of the sample.

This clone was picked up a small number of times. There is no known antigen for this receptor. No quality values exist for individual bases; no much larger clone is one base distant. The clonotype comes from a boy younger than 18 in good health and CMV-seronegative. The source material was PBMCs. The chain is assembled from TRBV5-6 and TRBJ2-7, with 7 bases aligning to TRBD2. The nucleotide sequence reads as follows: TGTGCCAGCAGCCCCCACGGGGGGAGGATCGGGAACGAGCAGTACTTC. It translates to CASSPHGGRIGNEQYF.